These 11 T cell receptor beta chains were all obtained from the same sample, sequenced in a study of blood T cell repertoires in COVID-19. Method: immunoSEQ multiplex PCR; TCRdb's copy keeps in-frame clones and lacks some. The table has about 270,000 clones, about 87% seen once. The sample comprised peripheral blood. These receptors were taken from a human donor in a cohort sampled during active COVID-19.

The rearrangement joins TRBV29-1 to TRBJ1-4; D unresolved. The germline V gene encodes CDR1 SQVTM and CDR2 ANQGSEA. This CDR3 is built from 17 residues. V lost 4 bases and J 0 bases, leaving 18 bases between the germline ends. CDR3 sequence reads: CSVAEGVNLATNEKLFF. The CDR3 DNA reads as TGCAGCGTTGCTGAGGGAGTTAATTTAGCAACTAATGAAAAACTGTTTTTT.

The gene calls are TRBV2 and TRBJ2-7; 7 bases fit TRBD2. V lost 9 bases, J lost 5 bases, and 10 bases stayed unmatched. The CDR3 sequence is 13 residues long. In germline, CDR1 is SNHLY, CDR2 FYNNEI. DNA for the CDR3: TGTGCCAGTGGGGGTGGACTAGGCCACGAGCAGTACTTC. This codes for CASGGGLGHEQYF. Full variable domain (missing parts from reference TRBV2 and TRBJ2-7): EPEVTQTPSHQVTQMGQEVILRCVPISNHLYFYWYRQILGQKVEFLVSFYNNEISEKSEIFDDQFSVERPDGSNFTLKIRSTKLEDSAMYFCASGGGLGHEQYFGPGTRLTVT.

This clone was counted only a few times. The V call is TRBV28, the J call TRBJ2-7; 9 nucleotides agree with TRBD1. The ends lost 5 bases at V and 4 bases at J; junction bases unmatched: 9. Germline assignment: CDR1 MDHEN and CDR2 SYDVKM. The CDR3 contains 15 residues. CDR3 amino acids: CASSPRYDRGYEQYF. The DNA for the CDR3 is TGTGCCAGCAGTCCACGATATGACAGGGGGTACGAGCAGTACTTC.

The rearrangement joins TRBV19 to TRBJ1-2; 9 bases fit TRBD1. The length of the CDR3 is 14 residues. With 5 bases clipped from V and 8 bases from J, the junction kept 9 bases outside the gene matches. Germline CDR1 is LNHDA and CDR2 is SQIVND (reference sequence). The CDR3 region has the DNA TGTGCCAGTAGTCTCCGGGACAGGGCGCGAGGCTACACCTTC. Its translation is CASSLRDRARGYTF.

The J gene is TRBJ1-1, the V gene TRBV6-6, with 7 bases aligning to TRBD1. The ends lost 0 bases at V and 7 bases at J; junction bases unmatched: 2. The CDR3 extends over 13 amino acids. CDR1 is MNHNY and CDR2 is SVGAGI in the germline V gene (reference sequence). DNA for the CDR3: TGTGCCAGCAGTTACTCACAGGGGAATGAAGCTTTCTTT. Translating gives CASSYSQGNEAFF.

This clone has a handful of counts. The chain recombines TRBV18 with TRBJ2-1, with D perhaps matching TRBD2 (6 bases). This CDR3 contains 17 residues. The germline gives CDR1 KGHSH, CDR2 LQKENI. The V and J ends lost 0 bases and 4 bases respectively, with 16 bases between them. CDR3 sequence: CASSPPQGRGKYNEQFF. The CDR3 coding sequence is TGTGCCAGCTCACCACCCCAGGGACGGGGGAAGTACAATGAGCAGTTCTTC.

This chain links TRBV6-5 with TRBJ1-5, with D possibly TRBD1 on 6 matching bases. CDR1 MNHEY and CDR2 SVGAGI come from the germline V gene. Trimming shortened V by 6 bases and J by 7 bases, and 16 bases separated the two germline ends. CDR3 length equals 14 residues. As DNA, the CDR3 is TGTGCCAGCAGCAGGGGATATAATGACCAGCCCCAGCATTTT. As protein: CASSRGYNDQPQHF.

The V gene is TRBV28, the J gene TRBJ1-5; no clear D. Trimming left V 6 bases short and J 4 bases short, with 16 bases between. Per the germline V gene, CDR1 is MDHEN and CDR2 is SYDVKM. CDR3 size: 15 residues. Written as DNA, the CDR3 is TGTGCCAGCAGCCCTATATCCGGGTCAAATCAGCCCCAGCATTTT. This codes for CASSPISGSNQPQHF.

This chain's CDR3 is CASSEFRGAAGNTIYF. Here the CDR3 DNA reads TGTGCCAGCAGTGAATTTCGGGGGGCAGCTGGAAACACCATATATTTT. The chain is built from TRBV6-1 and TRBJ1-3; D may be TRBD1 (6 bases). Germline loops: CDR1 MNHNS, CDR2 SASEGT. CDR3 length equals 16 residues. The germline V and J ends were trimmed by 2 bases and 2 bases, with 13 bases remaining between them.

The chain links TRBV6-5 to TRBJ1-2; 8 bases line up with TRBD1. The V and J ends lost 5 bases and 8 bases, in that order; junction bases with no gene match: 4. The CDR3 has 12 amino acids. CDR1 and CDR2 from the germline V gene are MNHEY and SVGAGI. CDR3 loop: CASSIQGVGYTF. In DNA form, the CDR3 reads TGTGCCAGCAGTATACAGGGGGTAGGCTACACCTTC.

The rearrangement links TRBV7-8 to TRBJ2-1, with TRBD1 as a possible D gene (5 bases). Germline-derived CDR1 and CDR2 are SGHVS and FQNEAQ. This CDR3 contains 19 residues. The germline V and J ends were trimmed by 2 bases and 2 bases, with 22 bases remaining between them. In nucleotides, the CDR3 is TGTGCCAGCAGCTTATTGGGGCGGTCCTTACCCCCCCCCTACAATGAGCAGTTCTTC. Translating it yields CASSLLGRSLPPPYNEQFF.